Listed here are 8 T cell receptor beta chains from one sample, sequenced in a study of PD-L1 blockade in urothelial cancer. TCRdb keeps only in-frame clones here, not all; method: immunoSEQ multiplex PCR. The sample gives about 110,000 clones, around 93% of which show up once; under 5% is in the top ten. The time point is: peripheral blood 6 weeks after treatment start. Sequences were derived from PBMCs, sampled around atezolizumab (anti-PD-L1) treatment. The receptors originated from a man aged 55-75 years with urothelial cancer.

CDR3 DNA: TGCGCCAGCAGCTACGGACAGGGTGACACTGAAGCTTTCTTT. Protein sequence: CASSYGQGDTEAFF. The chain joins TRBV5-1 to TRBJ1-1, with 8 bases that match TRBD1. Looked up from germline, CDR1 is SGHRS and CDR2 is YFSETQ. The CDR3 length is 14 residues. Losses at the gene ends were 3 bases for V and 3 bases for J; bases not matched to a gene: 4.

This clone was observed once. The chain carries TRBV7-2 and TRBJ2-3; 8 bases fit TRBD2. The CDR3 loop spans 16 amino acids. CDR1 and CDR2 (germline): SGHTA, FQGNSA. V lost 4 bases, J lost 2 bases, and 8 bases stayed unmatched. The CDR3 spells CASSSRKRGITDTQYF. DNA for the CDR3: TGTGCCAGCAGCTCCCGAAAGCGGGGGATCACAGATACGCAGTATTTT.

CDR3 residues: CASSDGGSNEKLFF. DNA of the CDR3: TGCGCCAGCAGCGATGGGGGGTCTAATGAAAAACTGTTTTTT. V usage is TRBV5-1 and J usage is TRBJ1-4; maybe TRBD1 (5 bases). Germline V gene data show CDR1 as SGHRS and CDR2 as YFSETQ. Between the trimmed V and J ends, which lost 4 bases and 3 bases, there was a span of 10 bases. The CDR3 length is 14 residues.

This clone was seen a single time. CDR3 loop: CSVRVYPTYSNQPQHF. The CDR3 DNA follows: TGCAGCGTCCGGGTCTATCCTACGTATAGCAATCAGCCCCAGCATTTT. The genes are TRBV29-1 and TRBJ1-5; D is unresolved. Germline-derived CDR1 and CDR2 are SQVTM and ANQGSEA. The CDR3 spans 16 residues. V lost 6 bases, J lost 0 bases, and 18 bases lay in between.

This chain links TRBV27 with TRBJ2-5; 11 nucleotides align to TRBD2. CDR1 and CDR2 from the germline V gene are MNHEY and SMNVEV (reference sequence). V was clipped by 5 bases and J by 1 base; unmatched bases: 9. This CDR3 comprises 17 residues. The chain's CDR3 is CASSPHSGGAIQETQYF. CDR3 nucleotide sequence: TGTGCCAGCAGTCCCCATAGCGGGGGGGCGATCCAAGAGACCCAGTACTTC.

The J gene is TRBJ2-5, the V gene TRBV11-2; D is perhaps TRBD2 (5 bases). Germline CDR1 SGHAT, CDR2 FQNNGV. Trimming left V 2 bases short and J 4 bases short, with 11 bases between. The length of the CDR3 is 14 residues. The CDR3 sequence: CASSLMVGRETQYF. DNA of the CDR3: TGTGCCAGCAGCTTAATGGTAGGGAGAGAGACCCAGTACTTC.

The chain couples TRBV19 to TRBJ1-3; 7 bases map to TRBD1. The CDR3 runs to 15 residues. CDR1 and CDR2 (germline): LNHDA, SQIVND (reference sequence). Unmatched junction bases numbered 6, after V lost 3 bases and J lost 4 bases. The CDR3, as DNA: TGTGCCAGTAGTATCCTGGGGACAGCAGGAAACACCATATATTTT. Translating gives CASSILGTAGNTIYF.

The chain uses TRBV5-8 and TRBJ1-2; D possibly corresponds to TRBD1 (6 bases). The CDR3 contains 15 residues. The V end was cut by 0 bases, the J end by 7 bases, with 16 bases between. Germline V CDR1 and CDR2: SGHTS, YDEGEE. CDR3 nucleotide sequence: TGTGCCAGCAGCTTGGTCATAGGGGGGGACGCTGGCTACACCTTC. This gives the protein CASSLVIGGDAGYTF.